These 32 T cell receptor beta chains were sequenced from one sample in a study of blood T cell repertoires in COVID-19. Using immunoSEQ multiplex PCR, the repertoire was profiled, and TCRdb retains in-frame clones only, with some absent. The sample records around 250,000 clones, around 81% being singletons. Specimen: peripheral blood. Receptors originate from a man aged 30 to 45 who had recovered from COVID-19.

This chain links TRBV10-3 with TRBJ2-1; D gene unclear. The CDR3 has 13 residues. The germline CDR1 and CDR2 sequences are ENHRY and SYGVKD. Trimming stripped 1 base from V and 6 bases from J, with 7 bases between. CDR3 in DNA: TGTGCCATCAGTGAGTTAACAACCAATGAGCAGTTCTTC. This encodes CAISELTTNEQFF.

The chain links TRBV28 to TRBJ1-5; TRBD1 matches 7 bases. The CDR3 covers 15 residues. Germline trimming cut 6 bases from V and 7 bases from J; bases unmatched to any gene: 12. Germline V lookup: CDR1 MDHEN, CDR2 SYDVKM. The CDR3 DNA reads TGTGCCAGCAGCAAAGGACAGGTCTTTGGCCAGCCCCAGCATTTT. Amino acids: CASSKGQVFGQPQHF.

V usage is TRBV6-6 and J usage is TRBJ1-5; 7 bases fit TRBD1. With 7 bases clipped from V and 4 bases from J, the junction kept 4 bases outside the gene matches. The CDR3 runs to 13 residues. CDR1 is MNHNY, CDR2 SVGAGI, per germline (reference sequence). CDR3 coding DNA: TGTGCCAGCAATTGGGACAGAAATCAGCCCCAGCATTTT. It yields the protein CASNWDRNQPQHF.

The chain joins TRBV10-1 to TRBJ2-3, with TRBD1 matching 9 bases. The CDR3 extends over 13 amino acids. Germline CDR1 and CDR2: WNHNN and SYGVQD (reference sequence). The ends lost 8 bases at V and 3 bases at J; junction bases unmatched: 3. CDR3 DNA sequence: TGCGCCAGCGGGACAGGGAAAACAGATACGCAGTATTTT. This translates into CASGTGKTDTQYF.

About this clone: The junction does not match germline at one end; this may be a read error. The chain employs TRBV10-2 and TRBJ1-1; TRBD1 is a possible D gene (6 bases). CDR1 and CDR2 from the germline V gene are WSHSY and SAAADI. The CDR3 consists of 14 residues. CDR3 sequence reads: CASVGGPLNTEAFF. CDR3 in DNA: TGCGCCAGCGTCGGGGGGCCCTTGAATACTGAAGCTTTCTTT.

This chain joins TRBV5-1 and TRBJ2-7; D is possibly TRBD1 (7 bases). CDR1 and CDR2 (germline): SGHRS, YFSETQ. The CDR3 contains 14 residues. V was trimmed by 4 bases and J by 4 bases, leaving 15 bases between them. CDR3 sequence: CASSPGDRSYEQYF. The DNA of the CDR3 is TGCGCCAGCAGCCCGGGGGACAGATCATACGAGCAGTACTTC.

J is TRBJ2-3 and V is TRBV3-1 (or the pseudogene TRBV3-2); 9 bases agree with TRBD2. The CDR3 is 20 amino acids. CDR1 LGHDT and CDR2 YNNKEL come from the germline V gene (reference sequence). V lost 5 bases, J lost 0 bases, and 18 bases stayed unmatched. DNA for the CDR3: TGTGCCAGCAGCGCAAGATCGGCTAGCGGGGTAGCAACTAGCACAGATACGCAGTATTTT. Translation gives CASSARSASGVATSTDTQYF.

The rearrangement joins TRBV12-3 or TRBV12-4 to TRBJ1-2; D is unresolved. This CDR3 contains 13 residues. Trimming took off 7 bases at V and 13 bases at J, with 22 bases between the two ends. The CDR3 DNA reads TGTGCCAGCACCCTTACCCAAGAGGTATCTAGCACCTTC. Amino acids: CASTLTQEVSSTF.

The chain combines TRBV3-1 (or the pseudogene TRBV3-2) with TRBJ2-1, with a weak D call TRBD2 (5 bases). The CDR3 has 17 amino acids. Germline-derived CDR1 and CDR2 are LGHDT and YNNKEL (reference sequence). V was trimmed by 0 bases and J by 3 bases, leaving 15 bases between them. The CDR3 DNA reads TGTGCCAGCAGCCAAGATCCCCCCCGAGACTACTACAATGAGCAGTTCTTC. It encodes CASSQDPPRDYYNEQFF.

In this sample, this clone turned up once. V and J are TRBV20-1 and TRBJ1-5, with 12 bases fitting TRBD1. V shed 3 bases and J 5 bases; nucleotides not matched to a gene: 5. The germline gives CDR1 DFQATT, CDR2 SNEGSKA (reference sequence). This CDR3 region has 15 residues. CDR3 bases: TGCAGTGCTAGTTTGGGACAGGGGGCTGATCAGCCCCAGCATTTT. The encoded protein is CSASLGQGADQPQHF.

This chain uses TRBV2 with TRBJ1-2, with 8 bases aligning to TRBD1. This CDR3 region has 15 residues. The trim removed 6 bases at V and 1 base at J, leaving 7 bases unmatched. Germline V gene data show CDR1 as SNHLY and CDR2 as FYNNEI. The CDR3 DNA sequence: TGTGCCAGCAGGGCTAGACAGGGGAATAACTATGGCTACACCTTC. Protein product: CASRARQGNNYGYTF.

The gene calls are TRBV4-1 and TRBJ2-1, with 8 bases aligning to TRBD2. Germline CDR1 is MGHRA and CDR2 is YSYEKL. J gave up 6 bases and V 1 base, and 8 bases lay outside the gene matches. The CDR3 has 16 residues. CDR3 DNA sequence: TGCGCCAGCAGCCAAGGACTTAGCGGGGAGCGCAATGAGCAGTTCTTC. Residues: CASSQGLSGERNEQFF.

A remark on this clone: Additional DNA sequences in this sample encode the identical CDR3. The rearrangement uses TRBV7-3 and TRBJ2-2; the match to TRBD1 covers 10 bases. The germline CDR1 and CDR2 sequences are SGHTA and FQGTGA. The CDR3 covers 15 residues. Trimming took 3 bases from V and 4 from J; bases not matched to a gene: 2. The CDR3 spells CASSLTGGSTGELFF. DNA of the CDR3: TGTGCCAGCAGCTTGACAGGGGGCAGCACCGGGGAGCTGTTTTTT.

This sequence joins TRBV5-1 and TRBJ2-5; 7 nucleotides align to TRBD2. Germline values: CDR1 SGHRS, CDR2 YFSETQ. This CDR3 is built from 15 residues. V lost 3 bases, J lost 7 bases, and 12 bases stayed unmatched. The CDR3 reads CASSSPDLGRGTQYF. The CDR3 nucleotides are TGCGCCAGCAGCTCCCCAGACCTTGGGAGGGGGACCCAGTACTTC. The full variable domain, in which reference TRBV5-1 and TRBJ2-5 provide the parts outside the CDR3, is KAGVTQTPRYLIKTRGQQVTLSCSPISGHRSVSWYQQTPGQGLQFLFEYFSETQRNKGNFPGRFSGRQFSNSRSEMNVSTLELGDSALYLCASSSPDLGRGTQYFGPGTRLLVL.

This chain joins TRBV7-9 and TRBJ1-6; no clear D gene. Germline V gene data show CDR1 as SEHNR and CDR2 as FQNEAQ (reference sequence). There are 15 residues in the CDR3. V shed 6 bases and J shed 3 bases, with 12 bases lying between them. CDR3 in amino acids: CASRHAADYNSPLHF. CDR3 coding DNA: TGTGCCAGCAGGCACGCGGCGGACTATAATTCACCCCTCCACTTT.

The rearrangement uses TRBV2 and TRBJ1-1, with TRBD1 as a possible D gene (6 bases). V shed 3 bases and J shed 6 bases, with 17 bases lying between them. CDR1 SNHLY and CDR2 FYNNEI come from the germline V gene. This CDR3 region has 15 residues. CDR3 nucleotides: TGTGCCAGCAGTGAGGGGGCCGCCGGAGTGGCTGAAGCTTTCTTT. Its translation: CASSEGAAGVAEAFF.

The chain has TRBV6-1 and TRBJ1-2, with no clear D. V was cut by 1 base and J by 9 bases, with 15 bases left in between. The CDR3 runs 14 residues. Germline lookup yields CDR1 MNHNS and CDR2 SASEGT. The chain's CDR3 is CASSEGGGSGSYTF. CDR3 nucleotide sequence: TGTGCCAGCAGTGAAGGGGGAGGGAGTGGAAGCTACACCTTC.

In its sample, this clone was seen a few times. The chain joins TRBV27 to TRBJ1-2, with D tentatively TRBD1 (6 bases). The CDR3 has 15 amino acids. In germline, CDR1 is MNHEY, CDR2 SMNVEV (reference sequence). V lost 4 bases, J lost 4 bases, and 16 bases lay in between. CDR3 DNA sequence: TGTGCCAGCAGTTCCCAGGCGGGGGCTGGCTATGGCTACACCTTC. Its protein product is CASSSQAGAGYGYTF.

This chain joins TRBV3-1 (or the pseudogene TRBV3-2) and TRBJ2-1, with 9 bases that match TRBD1. This CDR3 spans 15 amino acids. J was trimmed by 3 bases and V by 6 bases; bases with no gene match: 6. CDR1 is LGHDT and CDR2 is YNNKEL in the germline V gene (reference sequence). DNA of the CDR3: TGTGCCAGCAGTCACAGGGGGCTAGACTACAATGAGCAGTTCTTC. This sequence encodes CASSHRGLDYNEQFF.

This rearrangement joins TRBV7-2 to TRBJ1-5, with a weak D call TRBD1 (5 bases). From germline, CDR1 is SGHTA and CDR2 FQGNSA. Trimming took off 1 base at V and 3 bases at J, with 10 bases between the two ends. The CDR3 sequence is 15 residues long. CDR3 nucleotide sequence: TGTGCCAGCAGCTTAGGGGGGGGGACCAATCAGCCCCAGCATTTT. It encodes CASSLGGGTNQPQHF. The whole variable domain, remainder taken from reference TRBV7-2 and TRBJ1-5, is GAGVSQSPSNKVTEKGKDVELRCDPISGHTALYWYRQSLGQGLEFLIYFQGNSAPDKSGLPSDRFSAERTGGSVSTLTIQRTQQEDSAVYLCASSLGGGTNQPQHFGDGTRLSIL.

The rearrangement joins TRBV29-1 to TRBJ1-6; D is unresolved. Trimming removed 6 bases from V and 6 bases from J, with 15 bases in between. Germline V gene data show CDR1 as SQVTM and CDR2 as ANQGSEA. This CDR3 spans 14 amino acids. The CDR3 here is CSVAAGESNSPLHF. CDR3 bases: TGCAGCGTGGCGGCGGGAGAGAGTAATTCACCCCTCCACTTT.

The chain recombines TRBV28 with TRBJ2-1; 9 bases agree with TRBD1. V shed 8 bases and J 7 bases; nucleotides not matched to a gene: 12. Germline values: CDR1 MDHEN, CDR2 SYDVKM. CDR3 size: 15 residues. The CDR3 sequence is CASGSTGTGRNEQFF. In nucleotides, the CDR3 is TGTGCCAGCGGCTCAACCGGGACAGGGAGAAATGAGCAGTTCTTC.

The chain recombines TRBV18 with TRBJ1-1, with D unclear. The germline V gene encodes CDR1 KGHSH and CDR2 LQKENI. The CDR3 consists of 16 residues. V dropped 6 bases and J dropped 4 bases, with 21 bases sitting between them. The CDR3 protein is CASSPSNPGSGTEAFF. The CDR3 DNA reads TGTGCCAGCTCGCCCTCTAACCCAGGTAGCGGCACTGAAGCTTTCTTT.

The sample holds one count of this clone. DNA of the CDR3: TGTGCCAGCAGCCTCGCCCCCCGGACAGGGCCAGATACGCAGTATTTT. It translates to CASSLAPRTGPDTQYF. The gene calls are TRBV7-8 and TRBJ2-3, with TRBD1 matching over 8 bases. CDR1 and CDR2 from the germline V gene are SGHVS and FQNEAQ. The CDR3 covers 16 residues. J lost 4 bases, V lost 5 bases, and 11 bases had no gene match.

The rearrangement links TRBV18 to TRBJ2-3; 10 nucleotides line up with TRBD2. V dropped 0 bases and J dropped 3; count of bases not matched to a gene: 6. Germline loops: CDR1 KGHSH, CDR2 LQKENI. The CDR3 spans 17 residues. The CDR3 protein is CASSPPGLAVATDTQYF. In DNA, the CDR3 is TGTGCCAGCTCACCACCCGGACTAGCGGTCGCAACAGATACGCAGTATTTT.

The rearrangement links TRBV7-8 to TRBJ2-6, with D hard to call. V was clipped by 4 bases and J by 1 base, with 11 bases between them. From germline, CDR1 is SGHVS and CDR2 FQNEAQ. The CDR3 totals 16 residues. CDR3 loop: CASSSSQDSGANVLTF. CDR3 nucleotides: TGTGCCAGCAGCTCATCTCAGGATTCTGGGGCCAACGTCCTGACTTTC.

This clone came up a few times. The rearrangement joins TRBV12-5 to TRBJ2-3; no reliable D call. Germline CDR1 is LGHNT and CDR2 is FRNRAP. Trimming took off 6 bases at V and 6 bases at J, with 10 bases between the two ends. This CDR3 has 12 amino acids. This chain's CDR3 is CASGFRSDTQYF. The CDR3, as DNA: TGTGCTAGTGGGTTTCGTTCCGATACGCAGTATTTT.

V usage is TRBV7-3 and J usage is TRBJ2-2, with TRBD1 as a possible D gene (6 bases). The CDR3 contains 13 residues. V was pared by 5 bases and J by 7 bases, with 11 bases between. CDR1 SGHTA and CDR2 FQGTGA come from the germline V gene. As DNA, the CDR3 is TGTGCCAGCAGCCTTGAGACAGGCGGGGAGCTGTTTTTT. Encoded protein: CASSLETGGELFF.

The chain has TRBV10-3 and TRBJ2-3, with 12 positions matching TRBD2. The CDR3 is 17 residues long. V lost 3 bases to trimming and J lost 2 bases; unmatched junction nucleotides: 6. Germline assignment: CDR1 ENHRY and CDR2 SYGVKD. The chain's CDR3 is CAISDRGLAGNTDTQYF. The CDR3 DNA sequence: TGTGCCATCAGTGATAGAGGACTAGCGGGGAACACAGATACGCAGTATTTT.

V gene TRBV19 combines with J gene TRBJ1-1; D not certain. V dropped 3 bases and J dropped 11 bases, with 10 bases sitting between them. The CDR3 runs to 11 residues. Germline V gene sequence: CDR1 LNHDA, CDR2 SQIVND (reference sequence). Written as DNA, the CDR3 is TGTGCCAGTAGTATCTTTATGGAGGCTTTCTTT. It encodes CASSIFMEAFF.

The genes are TRBV21-1 and TRBJ2-7; the listed D gene, TRBD1, was not tested against the DNA. TRBV21-1 is labeled a pseudogene. This CDR3 has 14 amino acids. CDR3 sequence (DNA): TGTGCCAGCAGCACGTGGGACAGGGACTACGAGCAGTACGTC. Translation: CASSTWDRDYEQYV.

This clone was counted a single time. The V and J genes are TRBV10-1 and TRBJ2-5; the D is unclear. Germline assignment: CDR1 WNHNN and CDR2 SYGVQD (reference sequence). CDR3 length: 13 residues. Trimming took 4 bases from V and 1 from J, leaving 7 bases between them. The CDR3 spells CASSAGLQETQYF. The CDR3, as DNA: TGCGCCAGCAGTGCTGGCCTCCAAGAGACCCAGTACTTC.